This T cell receptor (beta chain) was recorded in a study of graft-versus-host responses after intestinal transplantation. Study-level background: After anti-thymocyte globulin induction, recipients took tacrolimus and steroids for two to three years. Study-level points and caveats: GvH clones were identified in recipient marrow, with some first appearing in ileum or blood.

Data came from immunoSEQ multiplex PCR; TCRdb stores just in-frame clones and leaves some out. The repertoire holds around 71,000 clones, just under 95% seen once, with less than 0.55% in the top ten. This CDR3 is built from 15 residues. V lost 5 bases to trimming and J lost 1 base, with 14 bases between them. Germline V lookup: CDR1 MNHEY, CDR2 SMNVEV (reference sequence). Comments on this clone: Its cognate antigen is unknown.

This TCR came from a human donor who received an intestinal transplant. Specimen: unstimulated CD8+ T cells sorted from spleen or lymph node cells, collected before intestinal transplant. The V call is TRBV27, the J call TRBJ1-1, with D perhaps TRBD1 (6 bases). The DNA for the CDR3 is TGTGCCAGCAGTCCCCTTAGGGACAAGAACACTGAAGCTTTCTTT. Translating it yields CASSPLRDKNTEAFF.